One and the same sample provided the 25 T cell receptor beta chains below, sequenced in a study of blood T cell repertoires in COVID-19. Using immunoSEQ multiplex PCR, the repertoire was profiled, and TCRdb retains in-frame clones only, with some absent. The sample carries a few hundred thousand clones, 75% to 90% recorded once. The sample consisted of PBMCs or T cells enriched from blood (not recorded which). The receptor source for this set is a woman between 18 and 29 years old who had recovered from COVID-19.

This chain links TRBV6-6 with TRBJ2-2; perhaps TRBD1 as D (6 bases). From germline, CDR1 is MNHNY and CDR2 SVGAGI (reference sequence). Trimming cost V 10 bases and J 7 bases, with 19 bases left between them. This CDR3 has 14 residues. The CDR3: CAIWWGRSGGELFF. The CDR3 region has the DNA TGTGCCATTTGGTGGGGGCGAAGTGGCGGGGAGCTGTTTTTT.

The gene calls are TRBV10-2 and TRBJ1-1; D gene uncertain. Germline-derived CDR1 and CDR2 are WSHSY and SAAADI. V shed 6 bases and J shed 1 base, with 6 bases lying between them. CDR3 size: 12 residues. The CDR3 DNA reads TGCGCCAGCAGGAGACAGAACACTGAAGCTTTCTTT. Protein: CASRRQNTEAFF.

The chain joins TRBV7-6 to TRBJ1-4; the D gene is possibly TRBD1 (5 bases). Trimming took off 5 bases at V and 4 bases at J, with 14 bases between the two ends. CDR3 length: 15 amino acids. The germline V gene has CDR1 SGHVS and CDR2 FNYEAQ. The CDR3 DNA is TGTGCCAGCAGCCCTACAGGTGCCCTTAATGAAAAACTGTTTTTT. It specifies CASSPTGALNEKLFF.

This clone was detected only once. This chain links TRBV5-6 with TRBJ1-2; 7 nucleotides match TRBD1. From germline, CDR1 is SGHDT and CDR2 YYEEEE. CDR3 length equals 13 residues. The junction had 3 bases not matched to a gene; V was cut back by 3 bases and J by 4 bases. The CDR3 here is CASSSTGTYGYTF. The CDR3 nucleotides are TGTGCCAGCAGCTCGACAGGGACCTATGGCTACACCTTC. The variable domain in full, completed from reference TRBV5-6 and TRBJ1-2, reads DAGVTQSPTHLIKTRGQQVTLRCSPKSGHDTVSWYQQALGQGPQFIFQYYEEEERQRGNFPDRFSGHQFPNYSSELNVNALLLGDSALYLCASSSTGTYGYTFGSGTRLTVV.

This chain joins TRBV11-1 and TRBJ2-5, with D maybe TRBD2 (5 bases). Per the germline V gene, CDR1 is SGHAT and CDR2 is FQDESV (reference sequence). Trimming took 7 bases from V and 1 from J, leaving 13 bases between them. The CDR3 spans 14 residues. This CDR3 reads CASNLRGVQETQYF. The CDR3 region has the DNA TGTGCCAGCAACCTCCGGGGTGTCCAAGAGACCCAGTACTTC.

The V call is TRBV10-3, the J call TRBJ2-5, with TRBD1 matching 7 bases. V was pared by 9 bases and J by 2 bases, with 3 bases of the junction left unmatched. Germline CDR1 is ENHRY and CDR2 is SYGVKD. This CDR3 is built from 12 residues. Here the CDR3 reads CAIATGQETQYF. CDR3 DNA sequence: TGTGCCATAGCGACAGGGCAAGAGACCCAGTACTTC.

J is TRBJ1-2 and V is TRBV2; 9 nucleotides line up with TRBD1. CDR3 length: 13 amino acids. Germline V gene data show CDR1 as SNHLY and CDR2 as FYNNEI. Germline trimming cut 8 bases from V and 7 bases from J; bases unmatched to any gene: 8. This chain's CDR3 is CASGSWTGAGYTF. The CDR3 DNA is TGTGCCAGCGGTTCCTGGACAGGGGCTGGCTACACCTTC.

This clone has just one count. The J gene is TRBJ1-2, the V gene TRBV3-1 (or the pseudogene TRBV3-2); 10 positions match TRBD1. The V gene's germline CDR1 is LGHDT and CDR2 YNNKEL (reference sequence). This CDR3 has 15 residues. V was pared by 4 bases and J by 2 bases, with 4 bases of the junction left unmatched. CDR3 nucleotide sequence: TGTGCCAGCAGCCGAGACAGGGGGCGCAACTATGGCTACACCTTC. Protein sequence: CASSRDRGRNYGYTF.

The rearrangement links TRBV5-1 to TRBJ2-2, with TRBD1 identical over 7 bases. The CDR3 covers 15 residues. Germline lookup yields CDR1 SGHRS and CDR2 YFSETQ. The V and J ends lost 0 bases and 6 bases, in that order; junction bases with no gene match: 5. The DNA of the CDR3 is TGCGCCAGCAGCTTGGGAGACAGGGACGCCGGGGAGCTGTTTTTT. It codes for CASSLGDRDAGELFF.

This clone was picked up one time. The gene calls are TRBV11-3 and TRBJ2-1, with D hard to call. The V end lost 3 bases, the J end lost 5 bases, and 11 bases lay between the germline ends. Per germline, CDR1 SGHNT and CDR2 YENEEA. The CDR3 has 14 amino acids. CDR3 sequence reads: CASSFTAADNEQFF. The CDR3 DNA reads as TGTGCCAGCAGCTTCACGGCGGCGGACAATGAGCAGTTCTTC. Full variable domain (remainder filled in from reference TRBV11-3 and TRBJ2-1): EAGVVQSPRYKIIEKKQPVAFWCNPISGHNTLYWYLQNLGQGPELLIRYENEEAVDDSQLPKDRFSAERLKGVDSTLKIQPAELGDSAVYLCASSFTAADNEQFFGPGTRLTVL.

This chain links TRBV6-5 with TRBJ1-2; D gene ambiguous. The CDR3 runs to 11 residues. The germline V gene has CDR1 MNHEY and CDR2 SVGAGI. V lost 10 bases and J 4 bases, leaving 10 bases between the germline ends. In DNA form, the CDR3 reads TGTGCCACCAATTCGGGCTATGGCTACACCTTC. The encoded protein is CATNSGYGYTF.

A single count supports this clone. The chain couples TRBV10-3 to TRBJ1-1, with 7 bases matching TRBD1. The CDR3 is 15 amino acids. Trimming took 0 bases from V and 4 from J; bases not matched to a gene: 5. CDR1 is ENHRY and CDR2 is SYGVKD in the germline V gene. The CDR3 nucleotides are TGTGCCATCAGTGAGTCGCACAGGGGTGGCACTGAAGCTTTCTTT. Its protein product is CAISESHRGGTEAFF.

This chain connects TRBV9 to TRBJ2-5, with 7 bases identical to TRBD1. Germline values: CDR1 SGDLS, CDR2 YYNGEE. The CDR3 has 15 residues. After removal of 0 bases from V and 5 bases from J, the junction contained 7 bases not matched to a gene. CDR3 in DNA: TGTGCCAGCAGCGTAGTTGGCAGGGGGATGGAGACCCAGTACTTC. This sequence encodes CASSVVGRGMETQYF.

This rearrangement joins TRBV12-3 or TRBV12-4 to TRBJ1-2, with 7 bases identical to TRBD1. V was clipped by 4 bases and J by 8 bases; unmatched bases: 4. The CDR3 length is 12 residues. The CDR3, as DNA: TGTGCCAGCAGTTACGGGACAGACGGCTACACCTTC. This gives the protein CASSYGTDGYTF.

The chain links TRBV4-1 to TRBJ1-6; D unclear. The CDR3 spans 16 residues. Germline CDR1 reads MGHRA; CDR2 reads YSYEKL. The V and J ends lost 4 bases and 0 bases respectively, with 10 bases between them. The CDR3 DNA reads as TGCGCCAGCAGCCCCCCTGGAGACTCCTATAATTCACCCCTCCACTTT. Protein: CASSPPGDSYNSPLHF.

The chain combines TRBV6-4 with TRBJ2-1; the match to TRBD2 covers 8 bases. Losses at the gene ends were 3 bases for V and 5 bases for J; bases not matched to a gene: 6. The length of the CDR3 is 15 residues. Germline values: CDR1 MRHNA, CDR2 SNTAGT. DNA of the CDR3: TGTGCCAGCAGTGAGAACGGGGGGGCCCACAATGAGCAGTTCTTC. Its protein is CASSENGGAHNEQFF.

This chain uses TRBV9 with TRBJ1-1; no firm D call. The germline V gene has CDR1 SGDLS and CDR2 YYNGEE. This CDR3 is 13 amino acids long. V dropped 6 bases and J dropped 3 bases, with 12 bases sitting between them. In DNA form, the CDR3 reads TGTGCCAGCAACCACAACACATACACTGAAGCTTTCTTT. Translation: CASNHNTYTEAFF.

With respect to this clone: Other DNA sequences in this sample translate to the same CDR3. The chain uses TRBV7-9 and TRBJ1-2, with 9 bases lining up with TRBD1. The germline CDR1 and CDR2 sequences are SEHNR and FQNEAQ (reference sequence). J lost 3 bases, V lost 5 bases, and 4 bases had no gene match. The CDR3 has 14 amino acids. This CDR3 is CASSPRTGDYGYTF. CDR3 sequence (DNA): TGTGCCAGCAGCCCGCGGACAGGGGACTATGGCTACACCTTC.

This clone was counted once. The DNA of the CDR3 is TGTGCCAGCAGTTTTGGTGGGACAGGCCACAATGAGCAGTTCTTC. Residues: CASSFGGTGHNEQFF. V usage is TRBV25-1 and J usage is TRBJ2-1; 8 bases agree with TRBD1. Trimming removed 5 bases from V and 5 bases from J; junction bases left unmatched: 8. CDR1 MGHDK and CDR2 SYGVNS come from the germline V gene. The CDR3 has 15 amino acids.

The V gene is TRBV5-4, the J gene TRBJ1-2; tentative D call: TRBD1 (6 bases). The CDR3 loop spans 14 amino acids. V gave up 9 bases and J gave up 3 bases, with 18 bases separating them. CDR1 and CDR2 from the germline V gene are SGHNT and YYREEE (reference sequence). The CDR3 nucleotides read TGTGCCACAACGCCCGGACAGAACGACTATGGCTACACCTTC. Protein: CATTPGQNDYGYTF.

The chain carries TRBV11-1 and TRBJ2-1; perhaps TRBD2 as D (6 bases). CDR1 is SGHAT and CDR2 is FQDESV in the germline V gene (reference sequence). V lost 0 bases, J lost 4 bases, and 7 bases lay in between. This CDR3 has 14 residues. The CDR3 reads CASSLAGGYNEQFF. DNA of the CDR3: TGTGCCAGCAGCTTAGCGGGGGGATACAATGAGCAGTTCTTC. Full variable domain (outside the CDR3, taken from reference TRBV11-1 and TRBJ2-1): EAEVAQSPRYKITEKSQAVAFWCDPISGHATLYWYRQILGQGPELLVQFQDESVVDDSQLPKDRFSAERLKGVDSTLKIQPAELGDSAMYLCASSLAGGYNEQFFGPGTRLTVL.

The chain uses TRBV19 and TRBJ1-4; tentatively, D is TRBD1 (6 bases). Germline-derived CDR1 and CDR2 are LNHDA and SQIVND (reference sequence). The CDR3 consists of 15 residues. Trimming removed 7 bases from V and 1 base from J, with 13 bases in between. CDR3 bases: TGTGCCAGTATCAATGGGGGCGGAACTAATGAAAAACTGTTTTTT. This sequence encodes CASINGGGTNEKLFF.

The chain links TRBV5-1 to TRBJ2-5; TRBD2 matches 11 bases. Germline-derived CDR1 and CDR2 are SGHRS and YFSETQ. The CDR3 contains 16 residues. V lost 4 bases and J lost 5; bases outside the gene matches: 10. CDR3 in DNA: TGCGCCAGCAGCGACATTAGCGGGGGGGCCGAGGAGACCCAGTACTTC. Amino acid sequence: CASSDISGGAEETQYF.

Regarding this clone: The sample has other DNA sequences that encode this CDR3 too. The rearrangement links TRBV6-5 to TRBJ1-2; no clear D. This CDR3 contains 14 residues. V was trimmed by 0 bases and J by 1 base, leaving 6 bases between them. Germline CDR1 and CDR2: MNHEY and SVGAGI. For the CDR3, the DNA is TGTGCCAGCAGTTACTCGTCGAGTAACTATGGCTACACCTTC. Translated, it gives CASSYSSSNYGYTF.

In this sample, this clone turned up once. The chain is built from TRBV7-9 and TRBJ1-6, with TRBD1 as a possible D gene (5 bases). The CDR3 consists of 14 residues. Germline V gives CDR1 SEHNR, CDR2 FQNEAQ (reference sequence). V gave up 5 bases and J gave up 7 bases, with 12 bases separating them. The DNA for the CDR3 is TGTGCCAGCAGCCTAGGGACTTGGAATTCACCCCTCCACTTT. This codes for CASSLGTWNSPLHF.